These T cell receptor beta chains were read from a single sample in a study of shared clonotypes between healthy human individuals. The assay was immunoSEQ multiplex PCR, and TCRdb's table has in-frame clones only and misses some. The top ten clones hold 1.7% of a sample with hundreds of thousands of clones, less than 85% of them seen once. The sequenced sample consisted of memory CD4+ T cells sorted from blood. The receptors were sampled from a woman in her twenties or thirties in good health. CDR3s include the opening cysteine and the closing phenylalanine or tryptophan.

V gene,J gene,CDR3 protein
TRBV25-1,TRBJ1-1,CASSAQDRVTEAFF
TRBV10-3,TRBJ2-3,CAISLREADTQYF
TRBV4-1,TRBJ1-1,CASSQDGGSSAEAFF
TRBV7-9,TRBJ1-1,CASSLGGSSNTEAFF
TRBV29-1,TRBJ1-2,CSVDRGPGYTF
TRBV27,TRBJ2-3,CARTGTPGGTKYF
TRBV9,TRBJ1-1,CASSVGQGTPYTEAFF
TRBV4-2,TRBJ2-1,CASSQGLAGDYNEQFF
TRBV5-1,TRBJ1-4,CASSAPGHRGVGEELFF
TRBV28,TRBJ1-1,CASSRLVNTEAFF
TRBV5-1,TRBJ2-7,CASSLIGQGAVEQYF
TRBV5-1,TRBJ2-5,CASSILAGRKETQYF
TRBV19,TRBJ2-2,CASTETGRKAGELFF
TRBV5-6,TRBJ2-5,CASSLARGARETQYF
TRBV5-4,TRBJ2-3,CASSPPGQGMVTQYF
TRBV11-2,TRBJ1-5,CASSFGNGYSNQPQHF
TRBV28,TRBJ2-7,CASRGTGRSSYEQYF
TRBV27,TRBJ2-1,CASRRGSGSFDNEQFF
TRBV28,TRBJ2-5,CASSLQGTALSQTQYF
TRBV7-6,TRBJ2-3,CASSPSVSSGSWGDTQYF
TRBV23-1,TRBJ2-3,CASSQSPGVGDTDTQYF
TRBV28,TRBJ2-3,CASSLWASASTDTQYF
TRBV14,TRBJ2-3,CASSQFGLSTDTQYF
TRBV6-6,TRBJ2-2,CASSSKRKDAGELFF
TRBV5-4,TRBJ2-5,CASSRSTGDRQETQYF
TRBV28,TRBJ1-5,CASSSSGIVRRNQPQHF
TRBV30,TRBJ1-1,CAWSYENTEAFF
TRBV5-1,TRBJ2-7,CASSLSQPGTRTYEQYF
TRBV2,TRBJ2-1,CASGRDRRNEQFF
TRBV6-5,TRBJ2-1,CASSYSRLAGLNEQFF
TRBV7-3,TRBJ2-7,CASSPRGGVGSSYEQYF
TRBV4-2,TRBJ2-7,CASSQLGGRGLYEQYF
TRBV28,TRBJ2-4,CASSSSGTGGSIQYF
TRBV7-8,TRBJ1-5,CASSLARPPLYSNQPQHF
TRBV5-5,TRBJ1-2,CASSTDTPRVVDGYTF
TRBV13,TRBJ2-1,CASSPPGSHSDNEQFF
TRBV11-1,TRBJ2-3,CASGSGSTDTQYF
TRBV5-1,TRBJ2-7,CASSNWREERQYF
TRBV7-8,TRBJ2-1,CASSPLVLAIKNHEQFF
TRBV15,TRBJ2-7,CATSMGGYEQYF
TRBV28,TRBJ2-3,CASSVYWGGGTDTQYF
TRBV11-3,TRBJ2-2,CASSPDNRGLFF
TRBV6-5,TRBJ2-1,CASSYSRLTLYNEQFF
TRBV6-1,TRBJ2-7,CASSESGNLPLEQYF
TRBV15,TRBJ2-2,CATSRGIQGDTGELFF
TRBV27,TRBJ2-5,CASSLRQGWETQYF
TRBV5-8,TRBJ1-5,CASSFGGYSNQPQHF
TRBV4-2,TRBJ2-3,CASSQGVAPSTDTQYF
TRBV7-2,TRBJ1-1,CASSPRIAAGTEAFF
TRBV7-6,TRBJ2-3,CASRLTSGRDTQYF
TRBV28,TRBJ2-5,CASSLLVGQRGETQYF
TRBV27,TRBJ2-7,CASSSLRRREYEQYF
TRBV19,TRBJ2-1,CASSIDRGIWNEQFF
TRBV7-3,TRBJ1-1,CASSVQSDTEAFF
TRBV7-6,TRBJ2-5,CASSLHYSGRAAETQYF
TRBV9,TRBJ2-1,CASRGLADREFF